This record covers a single TCR beta chain. Antigen unknown. The sample is drawn from a study of CD8 T cells in ankylosing spondylitis. Each CDR3 protein is one row after TCRdb ran MiXCR on the 5' RACE reads. The sample has 330,000 or so distinct CDR3 sequences, less than 10% seen once. Overall study results and limits: The study identified a TCR beta motif of about eight highly homologous variants that appeared characteristic of ankylosing spondylitis blood.

Germline V CDR1 and CDR2: MGHDK, SYGVNS. V was pared by 7 bases and J by 3 bases, with 13 bases between. The CDR3 loop spans 13 amino acids. The clonotype was recovered from a male donor with ankylosing spondylitis. The material sequenced was blood, either unsorted or a sorted T cell fraction (not recorded which). J is TRBJ2-7 and V is TRBV25-1; D possibly corresponds to TRBD2 (6 bases). This chain's CDR3 is CASNNPTSYEQYF. The CDR3 region has the DNA TGTGCCAGCAATAACCCGACTAGCTACGAGCAGTACTTC.